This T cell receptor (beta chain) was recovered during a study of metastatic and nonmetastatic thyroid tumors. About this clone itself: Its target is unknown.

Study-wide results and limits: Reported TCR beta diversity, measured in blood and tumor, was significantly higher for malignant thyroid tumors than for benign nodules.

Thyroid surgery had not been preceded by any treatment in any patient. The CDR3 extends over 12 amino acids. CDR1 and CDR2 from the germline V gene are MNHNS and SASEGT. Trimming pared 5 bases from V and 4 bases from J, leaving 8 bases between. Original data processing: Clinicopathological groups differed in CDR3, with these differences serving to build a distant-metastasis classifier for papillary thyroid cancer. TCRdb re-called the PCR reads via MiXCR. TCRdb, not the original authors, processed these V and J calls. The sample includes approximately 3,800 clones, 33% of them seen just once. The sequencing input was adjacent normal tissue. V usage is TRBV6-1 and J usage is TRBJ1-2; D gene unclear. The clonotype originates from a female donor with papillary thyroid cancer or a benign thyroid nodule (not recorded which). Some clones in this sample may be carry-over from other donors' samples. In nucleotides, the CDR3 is TGTGCCAGCAGTCAGATGATCTATGGCTACACCTTC. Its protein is CASSQMIYGYTF.